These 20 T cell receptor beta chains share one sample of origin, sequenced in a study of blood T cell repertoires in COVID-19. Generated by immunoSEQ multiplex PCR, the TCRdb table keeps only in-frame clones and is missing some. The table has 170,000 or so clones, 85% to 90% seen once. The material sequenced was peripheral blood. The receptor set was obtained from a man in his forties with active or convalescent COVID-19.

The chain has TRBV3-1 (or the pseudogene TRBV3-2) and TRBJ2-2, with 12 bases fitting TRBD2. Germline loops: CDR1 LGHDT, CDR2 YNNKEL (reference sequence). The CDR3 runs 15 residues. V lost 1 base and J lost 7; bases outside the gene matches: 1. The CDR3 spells CASSQGTSGVGELFF. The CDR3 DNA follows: TGTGCCAGCAGCCAAGGGACTAGCGGGGTCGGGGAGCTGTTTTTT.

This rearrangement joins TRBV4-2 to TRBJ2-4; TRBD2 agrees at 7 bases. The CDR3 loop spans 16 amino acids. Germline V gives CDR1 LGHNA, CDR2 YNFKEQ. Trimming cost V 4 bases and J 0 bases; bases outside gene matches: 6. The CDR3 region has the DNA TGTGCCAGCAGCCGACTAGCACCGGTAGCCAAAAACATTCAGTACTTC. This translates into CASSRLAPVAKNIQYF.

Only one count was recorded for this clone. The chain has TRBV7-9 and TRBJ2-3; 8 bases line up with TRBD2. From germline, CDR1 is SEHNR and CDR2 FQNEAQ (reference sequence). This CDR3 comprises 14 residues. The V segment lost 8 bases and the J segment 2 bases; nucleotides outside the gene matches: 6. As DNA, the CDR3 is TGTGCCAGCTCTGTAGCGGGGTCCACAGATACGCAGTATTTT. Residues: CASSVAGSTDTQYF.

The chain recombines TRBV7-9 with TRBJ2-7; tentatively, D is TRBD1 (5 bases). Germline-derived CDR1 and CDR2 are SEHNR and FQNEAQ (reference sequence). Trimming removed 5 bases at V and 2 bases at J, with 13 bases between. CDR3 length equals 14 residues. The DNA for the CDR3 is TGTGCCAGCAGCGACGACAGAATGCCCTACGAGCAGTACTTC. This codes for CASSDDRMPYEQYF.

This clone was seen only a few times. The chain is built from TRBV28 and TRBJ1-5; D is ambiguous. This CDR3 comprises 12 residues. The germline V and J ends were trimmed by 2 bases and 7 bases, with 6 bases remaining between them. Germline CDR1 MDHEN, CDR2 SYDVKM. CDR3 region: CASSLTRQPQHF. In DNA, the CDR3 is TGTGCCAGCAGTTTAACTCGGCAGCCCCAGCATTTT. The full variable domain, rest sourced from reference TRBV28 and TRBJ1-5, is DVKVTQSSRYLVKRTGEKVFLECVQDMDHENMFWYRQDPGLGLRLIYFSYDVKMKEKGDIPEGYSVSREKKERFSLILESASTNQTSMYLCASSLTRQPQHFGDGTRLSIL.

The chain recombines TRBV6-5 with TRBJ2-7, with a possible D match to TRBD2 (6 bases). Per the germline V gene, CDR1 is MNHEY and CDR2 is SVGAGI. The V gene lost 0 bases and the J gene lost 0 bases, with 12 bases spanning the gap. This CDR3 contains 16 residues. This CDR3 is CASSYSKQDYSYEQYF. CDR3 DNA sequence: TGTGCCAGCAGTTACTCGAAACAGGACTACTCCTACGAGCAGTACTTC.

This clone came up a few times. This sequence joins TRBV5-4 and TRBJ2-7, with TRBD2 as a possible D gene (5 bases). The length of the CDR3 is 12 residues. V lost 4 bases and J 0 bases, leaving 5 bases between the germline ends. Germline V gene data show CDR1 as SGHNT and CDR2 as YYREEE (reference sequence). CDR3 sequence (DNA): TGTGCCAGCAGCGAGGGCTCCTACGAGCAGTACTTC. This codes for CASSEGSYEQYF.

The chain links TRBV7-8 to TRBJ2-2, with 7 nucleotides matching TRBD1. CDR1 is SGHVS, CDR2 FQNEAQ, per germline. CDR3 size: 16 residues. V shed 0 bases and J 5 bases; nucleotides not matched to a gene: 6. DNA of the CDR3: TGTGCCAGCAGCTTAGCGAACAGGGGAGCAACCGGGGAGCTGTTTTTT. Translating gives CASSLANRGATGELFF.

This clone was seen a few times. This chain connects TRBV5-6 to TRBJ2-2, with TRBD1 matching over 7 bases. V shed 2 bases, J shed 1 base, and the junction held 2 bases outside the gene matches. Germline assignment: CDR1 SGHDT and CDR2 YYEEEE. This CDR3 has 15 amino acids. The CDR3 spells CASSFRDRNTGELFF. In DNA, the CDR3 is TGTGCCAGCAGCTTCCGGGACAGGAACACCGGGGAGCTGTTTTTT.

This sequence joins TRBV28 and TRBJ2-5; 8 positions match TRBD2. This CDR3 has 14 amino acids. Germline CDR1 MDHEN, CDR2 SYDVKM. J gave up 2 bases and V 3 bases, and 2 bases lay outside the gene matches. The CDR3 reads CASSFQRGQETQYF. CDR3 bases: TGTGCCAGCAGTTTTCAGCGGGGGCAAGAGACCCAGTACTTC.

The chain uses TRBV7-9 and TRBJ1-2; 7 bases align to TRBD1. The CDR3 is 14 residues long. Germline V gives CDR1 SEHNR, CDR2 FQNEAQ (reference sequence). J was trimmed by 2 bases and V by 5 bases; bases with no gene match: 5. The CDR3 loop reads CASSPWDSNYGYTF. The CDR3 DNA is TGTGCCAGCAGCCCATGGGACAGCAACTATGGCTACACCTTC.

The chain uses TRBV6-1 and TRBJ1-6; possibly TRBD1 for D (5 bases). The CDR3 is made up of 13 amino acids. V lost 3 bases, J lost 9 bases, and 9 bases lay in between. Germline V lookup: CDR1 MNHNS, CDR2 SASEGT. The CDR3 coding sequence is TGTGCCAGCAGTGAGTGGGGGGTTTCACCCCTCCACTTT. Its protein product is CASSEWGVSPLHF.

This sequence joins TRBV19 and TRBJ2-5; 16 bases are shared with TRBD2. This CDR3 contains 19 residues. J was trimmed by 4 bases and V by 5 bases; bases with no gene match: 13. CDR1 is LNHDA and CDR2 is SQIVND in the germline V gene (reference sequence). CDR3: CASSRGGTSGGGIRETQYF. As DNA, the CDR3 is TGTGCCAGTAGTCGAGGTGGGACTAGCGGGGGGGGAATCAGAGAGACCCAGTACTTC.

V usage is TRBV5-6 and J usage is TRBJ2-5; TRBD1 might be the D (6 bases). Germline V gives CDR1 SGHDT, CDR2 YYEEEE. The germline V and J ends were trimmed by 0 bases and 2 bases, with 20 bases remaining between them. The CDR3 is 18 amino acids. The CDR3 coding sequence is TGTGCCAGCAGCTTGGTAGGCAGTAGCAGGGGACGGCAAGAGACCCAGTACTTC. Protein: CASSLVGSSRGRQETQYF. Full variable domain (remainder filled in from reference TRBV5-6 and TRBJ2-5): DAGVTQSPTHLIKTRGQQVTLRCSPKSGHDTVSWYQQALGQGPQFIFQYYEEEERQRGNFPDRFSGHQFPNYSSELNVNALLLGDSALYLCASSLVGSSRGRQETQYFGPGTRLLVL.

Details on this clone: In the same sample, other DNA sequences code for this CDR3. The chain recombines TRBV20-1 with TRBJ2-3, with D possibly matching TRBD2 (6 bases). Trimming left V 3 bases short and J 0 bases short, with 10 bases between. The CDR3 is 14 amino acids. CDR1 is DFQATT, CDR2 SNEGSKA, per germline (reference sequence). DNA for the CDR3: TGCAGTGCTAGTGGGGGACTGAGCACAGATACGCAGTATTTT. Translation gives CSASGGLSTDTQYF.

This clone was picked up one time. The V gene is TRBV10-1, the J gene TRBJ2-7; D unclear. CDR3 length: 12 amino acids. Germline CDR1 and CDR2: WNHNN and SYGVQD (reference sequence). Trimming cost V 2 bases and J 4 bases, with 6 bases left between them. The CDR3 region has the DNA TGCGCCAGCAGTGAGGGGCATTACGAGCAGTACTTC. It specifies CASSEGHYEQYF.

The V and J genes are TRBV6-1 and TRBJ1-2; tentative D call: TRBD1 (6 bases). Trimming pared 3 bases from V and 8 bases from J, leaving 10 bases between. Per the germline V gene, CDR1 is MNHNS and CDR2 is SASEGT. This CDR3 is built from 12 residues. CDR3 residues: CASSEQGNGYTF. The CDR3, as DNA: TGTGCCAGCAGTGAGCAGGGGAACGGCTACACCTTC.

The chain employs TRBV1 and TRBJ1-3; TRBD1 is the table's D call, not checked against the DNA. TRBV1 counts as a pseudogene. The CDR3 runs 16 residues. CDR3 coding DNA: TGCACCAGCAGCCAACGAACCAGGGGATCTGGAAACACCATATATTTT. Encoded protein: CTSSQRTRGSGNTIYF.

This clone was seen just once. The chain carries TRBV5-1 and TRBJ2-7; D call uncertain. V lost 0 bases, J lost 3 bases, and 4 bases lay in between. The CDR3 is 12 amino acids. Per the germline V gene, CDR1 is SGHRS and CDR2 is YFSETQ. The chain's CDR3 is CASSLVSYEQYF. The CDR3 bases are TGCGCCAGCAGCTTGGTCAGCTACGAGCAGTACTTC.

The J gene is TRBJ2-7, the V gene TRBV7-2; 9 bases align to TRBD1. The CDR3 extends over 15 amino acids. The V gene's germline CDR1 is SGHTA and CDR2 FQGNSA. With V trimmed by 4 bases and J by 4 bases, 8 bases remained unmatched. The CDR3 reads CASSSTGTGFYEQYF. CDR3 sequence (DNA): TGTGCCAGCAGCTCCACCGGGACAGGGTTTTACGAGCAGTACTTC.